Shown below are 26 T cell receptor beta chains from a single sample sequenced in a study of T cells after yellow fever vaccination. A single record per CDR3 protein comes from TCRdb applying MiXCR to the 5' RACE reads. The table lists 300,000 to 400,000 distinct CDR3 sequences, around 4.1% of them singletons. Here the sequenced sample was PBMCs, taken 5 days after the yellow fever booster vaccination. These receptors were taken from a man aged 18 to 30 who received the YFV17D yellow fever vaccine.

This chain uses TRBV12-3 or TRBV12-4 with TRBJ1-2; 9 nucleotides align to TRBD1. V lost 4 bases, J lost 4 bases, and 10 bases stayed unmatched. The CDR3 length is 16 residues. The CDR3 protein is CASSSFRDRVFYGYTF. The CDR3 DNA reads as TGTGCCAGCAGTTCATTCCGGGACAGGGTTTTCTATGGCTACACCTTC.

This clonotype was detected ten times or more. The chain joins TRBV7-3 to TRBJ2-7, with D tentatively TRBD1 (6 bases). Trimming left V 5 bases short and J 6 bases short, with 14 bases between. Per germline, CDR1 SGHTA and CDR2 FQGTGA. The CDR3 consists of 13 residues. CDR3 bases: TGTGCCAGCAGCGCCTACAGGGAGCGCGAGCAGTACTTC. It encodes CASSAYREREQYF.

This chain's CDR3 is CASSPQVYEQYF. The CDR3 DNA reads as TGTGCCAGCAGCCCTCAAGTCTACGAGCAGTACTTC. The rearrangement joins TRBV12-3 or TRBV12-4 to TRBJ2-7; D is uncertain. With 6 bases removed from V and 3 bases from J, the gap between germline ends came to 9 bases. This CDR3 comprises 12 residues.

This clonotype was counted between two and nine times. This sequence joins TRBV5-1 and TRBJ2-2, with TRBD1 as a possible D gene (6 bases). The CDR3 has 16 residues. Trimming pared 4 bases from V and 0 bases from J, leaving 13 bases between. Germline CDR1 reads SGHRS; CDR2 reads YFSETQ. This CDR3 is CASSLVGTPNTGELFF. The CDR3 region has the DNA TGCGCCAGCAGCCTAGTGGGGACACCGAACACCGGGGAGCTGTTTTTT. The entire variable domain, with the rest obtained from reference TRBV5-1 and TRBJ2-2, is as follows: KAGVTQTPRYLIKTRGQQVTLSCSPISGHRSVSWYQQTPGQGLQFLFEYFSETQRNKGNFPGRFSGRQFSNSRSEMNVSTLELGDSALYLCASSLVGTPNTGELFFGEGSRLTVL.

This clonotype was recorded many times. The chain links TRBV7-2 to TRBJ1-6, with 9 bases aligning to TRBD1. With V trimmed by 5 bases and J by 8 bases, 4 bases remained unmatched. Germline V gene data show CDR1 as SGHTA and CDR2 as FQGNSA. The CDR3 runs 14 residues. CDR3 DNA: TGTGCCAGCAGCCCTCGGACAGGGGATTCACCCCTCCACTTT. Amino acid sequence: CASSPRTGDSPLHF.

This rearrangement joins TRBV5-1 to TRBJ2-7; tentative D call: TRBD1 (5 bases). The germline V and J ends were trimmed by 5 bases and 2 bases, with 11 bases remaining between them. This CDR3 is 13 amino acids long. The germline CDR1 and CDR2 sequences are SGHRS and YFSETQ. The CDR3 is CASRGQGTYEQYF. For the CDR3, the DNA is TGCGCCAGCAGGGGCCAGGGAACCTACGAGCAGTACTTC.

This clonotype was seen a handful of times. V and J are TRBV19 and TRBJ2-3; perhaps D is TRBD1 or TRBD2 (5 bases each). This CDR3 is 15 amino acids long. Germline CDR1 is LNHDA and CDR2 is SQIVND (reference sequence). V dropped 4 bases and J dropped 2 bases, with 13 bases sitting between them. The CDR3 here is CASSTRDGATDTQYF. For the CDR3, the DNA is TGTGCCAGTAGTACCCGGGACGGCGCCACAGATACGCAGTATTTT.

This clonotype was observed many times. J is TRBJ2-2 and V is TRBV19; 13 positions match TRBD2. V shed 7 bases, J shed 3 bases, and the junction held 5 bases outside the gene matches. The length of the CDR3 is 16 residues. Germline V CDR1 and CDR2: LNHDA, SQIVND (reference sequence). CDR3 nucleotide sequence: TGTGCCAGTATTCGGACTAGCGGGGGTTACACCGGGGAGCTGTTTTTT. It codes for CASIRTSGGYTGELFF.

This clonotype was counted a few times. The V call is TRBV6-2 or TRBV6-3, the J call TRBJ1-6, with 8 positions matching TRBD1. The V gene's germline CDR1 is MNHEY and CDR2 SVGEGT. J gave up 6 bases and V 6 bases, and 7 bases lay outside the gene matches. The CDR3 is made up of 15 amino acids. Here the CDR3 reads CASSYRTGSNSPLHF. The CDR3 DNA sequence: TGTGCCAGCAGCTACCGGACAGGGAGTAATTCACCCCTCCACTTT.

This clonotype was counted between two and nine times. This sequence joins TRBV29-1 and TRBJ2-7, with 8 nucleotides matching TRBD2. Germline-derived CDR1 and CDR2 are SQVTM and ANQGSEA. Trimming cost V 4 bases and J 7 bases; bases outside gene matches: 9. This CDR3 is 13 amino acids long. The CDR3 nucleotides read TGCAGCGTTGTTAGCGGGGTACTGGAGGAGCAGTACTTC. Protein sequence: CSVVSGVLEEQYF.

The chain uses TRBV5-1 and TRBJ2-1; no definite D call. The germline V gene has CDR1 SGHRS and CDR2 YFSETQ. Deletions cut 3 bases from V and 7 bases from J, with 17 bases between. This CDR3 comprises 15 residues. The CDR3 DNA sequence: TGCGCCAGCAGCTCGTCCTCACTCACCGGGAATGAGCAGTTCTTC. It translates to CASSSSSLTGNEQFF.

This clonotype has a handful of counts. The chain recombines TRBV10-3 with TRBJ1-5, with TRBD1 identical over 7 bases. This CDR3 contains 14 residues. The germline CDR1 and CDR2 sequences are ENHRY and SYGVKD. V lost 10 bases, J lost 8 bases, and 14 bases stayed unmatched. The DNA of the CDR3 is TGTGCCACCCGGGACAGTTCCTCTGGGGAGCCCCAGCATTTT. It is translated as CATRDSSSGEPQHF.

This clonotype was seen repeatedly, ten times or more. The rearrangement uses TRBV15 and TRBJ2-3; 9 nucleotides match TRBD2. The V gene's germline CDR1 is LNHNV and CDR2 YYDKDF (reference sequence). V trimming: 0 bases; J trimming: 6 bases; junction bases outside the gene matches: 7. CDR3 length: 16 amino acids. The CDR3 DNA sequence: TGTGCCACCAGCAGAGAAGGTAGCGGGGGTCCCGATACGCAGTATTTT. This sequence encodes CATSREGSGGPDTQYF.

This clonotype has more than one count but fewer than ten. The chain uses TRBV16 and TRBJ1-4; no definite D call. The length of the CDR3 is 15 residues. Germline values: CDR1 KGHSY, CDR2 FQNENV. The V and J ends lost 0 bases and 4 bases respectively, with 9 bases between them. CDR3 loop: CASSQSKGLNEKLFF. The CDR3 bases are TGTGCCAGCAGCCAATCTAAAGGGCTTAATGAAAAACTGTTTTTT.

In DNA, the CDR3 is TGTGCCAGCAGTACCCATGGGGAACCCCTCCACTTT. Translated, it gives CASSTHGEPLHF. The chain joins TRBV12-3 or TRBV12-4 to TRBJ1-6, with D hard to call. Trimming shortened V by 5 bases and J by 12 bases, and 11 bases separated the two germline ends. The CDR3 contains 12 residues.

This clonotype was seen only a few times. The V call is TRBV5-1, the J call TRBJ1-1, with 8 bases aligning to TRBD1. Germline V CDR1 and CDR2: SGHRS, YFSETQ. Losses at the gene ends were 4 bases for V and 3 bases for J; bases not matched to a gene: 8. The CDR3 has 15 amino acids. CDR3 nucleotides: TGCGCCAGCAGCGGACAGGGTAGTGGGGACACTGAAGCTTTCTTT. Its protein product is CASSGQGSGDTEAFF.

This clonotype was picked up a small number of times. The rearrangement uses TRBV7-2 and TRBJ1-4; 7 bases are a match to TRBD1. From germline, CDR1 is SGHTA and CDR2 FQGNSA. The CDR3 spans 12 residues. The junction had 4 bases not matched to a gene; V was cut back by 0 bases and J by 15 bases. The CDR3 here is CASSLARGRVFF. In DNA, the CDR3 is TGTGCCAGCAGCTTAGCAAGGGGGCGGGTGTTTTTT. Full variable domain (missing parts from reference TRBV7-2 and TRBJ1-4): GAGVSQSPSNKVTEKGKDVELRCDPISGHTALYWYRQSLGQGLEFLIYFQGNSAPDKSGLPSDRFSAERTGGSVSTLTIQRTQQEDSAVYLCASSLARGRVFFGSGTQLSVL.

Ten or more counts support this clonotype. The V call is TRBV5-1, the J call TRBJ2-7, with D uncertain. Germline CDR1 is SGHRS and CDR2 is YFSETQ. There are 13 residues in the CDR3. Trimming shortened V by 0 bases and J by 3 bases, and 7 bases separated the two germline ends. The CDR3 region has the DNA TGCGCCAGCAGCTTGGAGGGCCTCTACGAGCAGTACTTC. Its translation: CASSLEGLYEQYF.

This clonotype was detected ten times or more. The CDR3 reads CASSKALAGNTGELFF. The CDR3 nucleotides read TGTGCCAGCAGCAAAGCGCTAGCGGGGAACACCGGGGAGCTGTTTTTT. The rearrangement joins TRBV21-1 to TRBJ2-2; TRBD2 is the table's D call and was not checked against the DNA. TRBV21-1 is a pseudogene segment. The CDR3 runs to 16 residues.

The gene calls are TRBV12-3 or TRBV12-4 and TRBJ2-2; the D gene is possibly TRBD1 (5 bases). Trimming cost V 6 bases and J 10 bases, with 15 bases left between them. The CDR3 spans 13 residues. The CDR3 DNA sequence: TGTGCCAGCAGCCCCTGGGGCGCCAAGGAGCTGTTTTTT. It specifies CASSPWGAKELFF.

This rearrangement joins TRBV30 to TRBJ1-6, with TRBD1 matching over 9 bases. CDR3 length: 15 amino acids. J lost 9 bases, V lost 6 bases, and 12 bases had no gene match. Germline V gene sequence: CDR1 GTSNPN, CDR2 SVGIG (reference sequence). The CDR3 sequence: CACIGTGRYGSPLHF. CDR3 coding DNA: TGTGCCTGCATAGGGACAGGGCGCTACGGTTCACCCCTCCACTTT. The complete variable domain, with remaining parts taken from reference TRBV30 and TRBJ1-6, reads SQTIHQWPATLVQPVGSPLSLECTVEGTSNPNLYWYRQAAGRGLQLLFYSVGIGQISSEVPQNLSASRPQDRQFILSSKKLLLSDSGFYLCACIGTGRYGSPLHFGNGTRLTVT.

This clonotype came up many times. V and J are TRBV19 and TRBJ2-4; 8 bases fit TRBD2. Germline values: CDR1 LNHDA, CDR2 SQIVND (reference sequence). The CDR3 runs to 16 residues. The ends lost 7 bases at V and 8 bases at J; junction bases unmatched: 16. The CDR3 coding sequence is TGTGCCAGTATTGATCAAGCGGGGGCCGCCGGGGACATTCAGTACTTC. This sequence encodes CASIDQAGAAGDIQYF.

This chain connects TRBV5-8 to TRBJ1-1; 7 nucleotides align to TRBD1. Losses at the gene ends were 4 bases for V and 0 bases for J; bases not matched to a gene: 9. CDR1 is SGHTS and CDR2 is YDEGEE in the germline V gene. The CDR3 length is 16 residues. The CDR3 DNA sequence: TGTGCCAGCAGCATATACACAGGGGCCATGAACACTGAAGCTTTCTTT. Protein: CASSIYTGAMNTEAFF.

The V gene is TRBV20-1, the J gene TRBJ2-1; TRBD2 agrees at 14 bases. The CDR3 totals 14 residues. In germline, CDR1 is DFQATT, CDR2 SNEGSKA (reference sequence). J gave up 15 bases and V 0 bases, and 7 bases lay outside the gene matches. This CDR3 reads CSARDWTSGGTGFF. The CDR3 DNA reads TGCAGTGCTAGAGATTGGACTAGCGGGGGGACTGGGTTCTTC.

This chain joins TRBV10-3 and TRBJ2-7; D unresolved. Looked up from germline, CDR1 is ENHRY and CDR2 is SYGVKD. V lost 10 bases and J lost 0, with 16 bases in between. The CDR3 loop spans 14 amino acids. CDR3 DNA sequence: TGTGCCACTACCGACTCGGAGAGCTCCTACGAGCAGTACTTC. Translating gives CATTDSESSYEQYF.

Only a few counts were recorded for this clonotype. The chain uses TRBV29-1 and TRBJ2-1; 7 bases align to TRBD2. V was pared by 3 bases and J by 0 bases, with 5 bases of the junction left unmatched. The CDR3 is 15 amino acids. Germline CDR1 and CDR2: SQVTM and ANQGSEA. The CDR3 spells CSVEREGLSYNEQFF. The DNA of the CDR3 is TGCAGCGTTGAGAGGGAGGGACTCTCCTACAATGAGCAGTTCTTC.